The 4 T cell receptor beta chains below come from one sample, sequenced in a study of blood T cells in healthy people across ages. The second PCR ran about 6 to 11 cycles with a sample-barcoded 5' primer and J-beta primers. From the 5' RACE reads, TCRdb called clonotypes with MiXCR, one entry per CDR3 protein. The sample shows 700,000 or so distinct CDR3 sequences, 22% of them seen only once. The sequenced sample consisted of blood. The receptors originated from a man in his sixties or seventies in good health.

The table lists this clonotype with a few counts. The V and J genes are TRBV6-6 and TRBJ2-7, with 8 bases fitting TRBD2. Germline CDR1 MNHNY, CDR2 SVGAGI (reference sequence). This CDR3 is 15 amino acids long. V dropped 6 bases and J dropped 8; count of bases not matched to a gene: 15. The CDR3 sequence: CASRTYREGSPQQYF. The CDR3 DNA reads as TGTGCCAGCAGGACCTACCGGGAGGGCAGCCCTCAGCAGTACTTC.

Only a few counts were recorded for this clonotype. CDR3 protein: CASSGRLTGGSETQYF. In DNA form, the CDR3 reads TGTGCCAGCAGTGGTCGCCTAACGGGGGGATCCGAGACCCAGTACTTC. The chain is built from TRBV6-4 and TRBJ2-5; 7 bases align to TRBD2. The length of the CDR3 is 16 residues. Looked up from germline, CDR1 is MRHNA and CDR2 is SNTAGT. J gave up 5 bases and V 4 bases, and 13 bases lay outside the gene matches.

CDR3 DNA: TGTGCCAGCAGTTCCGGGACACTCCAAGAGACCCAGTACTTC. Translating it yields CASSSGTLQETQYF. The chain carries TRBV6-5 and TRBJ2-5, with D maybe TRBD1 (6 bases). Germline lookup yields CDR1 MNHEY and CDR2 SVGAGI. CDR3 length: 14 amino acids. V was shortened by 4 bases and J by 1 base, with 10 bases between the two germline ends.

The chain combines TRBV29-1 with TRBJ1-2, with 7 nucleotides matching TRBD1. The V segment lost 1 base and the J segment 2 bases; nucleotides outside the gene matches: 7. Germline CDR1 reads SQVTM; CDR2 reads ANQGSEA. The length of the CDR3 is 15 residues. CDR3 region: CSVEVLGQLNYGYTF. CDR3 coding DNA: TGCAGCGTTGAAGTCCTGGGACAGCTGAACTATGGCTACACCTTC.